A single sample is the source of the 29 T cell receptor beta chains below, sequenced in a study of shared clonotypes between healthy human individuals. CD45RO-negative cells were positively selected for CCR7, leaving out terminally differentiated effector memory CD45RA+ cells. Here immunoSEQ multiplex PCR was the method, and the copy in TCRdb shows in-frame clones only, minus some. The profile shows about 2.1 million clones, just under 95% of them singletons. The sample taken for sequencing was naive CD8+ T cells from PBMCs. Source of these receptors: a man aged 18-30 years in good health. Some clones in this sample may be carry-over from other donors' samples.

The chain employs TRBV13 and TRBJ2-7; tentatively, D is TRBD1 (6 bases). This CDR3 spans 15 amino acids. Looked up from germline, CDR1 is PRHDT and CDR2 is FYEKMQ (reference sequence). V lost 6 bases and J 5 bases, leaving 20 bases between the germline ends. Written as DNA, the CDR3 is TGTGCCAGCAGTTTCCTCGACCAGGGGTGGAACGAGCAGTACTTC. This encodes CASSFLDQGWNEQYF.

This chain links TRBV2 with TRBJ2-7, with TRBD1 matching over 8 bases. This CDR3 comprises 15 residues. V shed 3 bases and J 0 bases; nucleotides not matched to a gene: 4. Germline V gene data show CDR1 as SNHLY and CDR2 as FYNNEI. The CDR3 region is CASSDQGATSYEQYF. The DNA for the CDR3 is TGTGCCAGCAGTGATCAGGGGGCTACCTCCTACGAGCAGTACTTC.

The chain joins TRBV5-6 to TRBJ1-2, with no clear D. The germline V and J ends were trimmed by 3 bases and 0 bases, with 15 bases remaining between them. Per the germline V gene, CDR1 is SGHDT and CDR2 is YYEEEE. CDR3 length: 16 amino acids. The CDR3 region has the DNA TGTGCCAGCAGCTCCTCTGGGCAGCTCGCTAACTATGGCTACACCTTC. Amino acids: CASSSSGQLANYGYTF.

This rearrangement joins TRBV9 to TRBJ2-3; 9 nucleotides match TRBD2. This CDR3 contains 16 residues. V dropped 4 bases and J dropped 2; count of bases not matched to a gene: 8. Germline CDR1 and CDR2: SGDLS and YYNGEE. The CDR3 DNA sequence: TGTGCCAGCAGCTCCAGGGCGGGAGGGCACACAGATACGCAGTATTTT. It is translated as CASSSRAGGHTDTQYF.

A single count supports this clone. The V call is TRBV7-9, the J call TRBJ1-2; D possibly corresponds to TRBD1 (6 bases). Germline CDR1 SEHNR, CDR2 FQNEAQ (reference sequence). Trimming took 8 bases from V and 6 from J, leaving 7 bases between them. The CDR3 covers 10 residues. The CDR3 DNA follows: TGTGCCAGCGGGACAAATGGCTACACCTTC. It codes for CASGTNGYTF.

The chain carries TRBV27 and TRBJ2-7, with no clear D. The CDR3 extends over 16 amino acids. Germline CDR1 reads MNHEY; CDR2 reads SMNVEV (reference sequence). V shed 1 base and J shed 0 bases, with 13 bases lying between them. The CDR3 is CASSLFGFPTSYEQYF. For the CDR3, the DNA is TGTGCCAGCAGTTTATTTGGTTTTCCTACCTCCTACGAGCAGTACTTC.

This chain uses TRBV5-4 with TRBJ2-2; D is undetermined. This CDR3 has 15 residues. The V gene lost 4 bases and the J gene lost 0 bases, with 10 bases spanning the gap. Germline loops: CDR1 SGHNT, CDR2 YYREEE (reference sequence). The CDR3 reads CASSVDLANTGELFF. CDR3 sequence (DNA): TGTGCCAGCAGCGTTGACCTCGCGAACACCGGGGAGCTGTTTTTT.

In this sample, this clone turned up once. The chain carries TRBV4-3 and TRBJ2-6; D remains ambiguous. This CDR3 is 17 amino acids long. Germline-derived CDR1 and CDR2 are LGHNA and YSLEER. Between the trimmed V and J ends, which lost 0 bases and 0 bases, there was a span of 9 bases. CDR3 amino acids: CASSQDERNSGANVLTF. In DNA, the CDR3 is TGCGCCAGCAGCCAAGATGAACGAAACTCTGGGGCCAACGTCCTGACTTTC.

Of note for this clone: Other nucleotide sequences in the sample specify the same CDR3. The rearrangement joins TRBV28 to TRBJ2-3; no definite D call. The CDR3 is made up of 11 amino acids. Germline lookup yields CDR1 MDHEN and CDR2 SYDVKM. The V end was cut by 8 bases, the J end by 6 bases, with 9 bases between. This CDR3 reads CASSLSDTQYF. The DNA of the CDR3 is TGTGCCAGCTCCCTGAGCGATACGCAGTATTTT.

The chain employs TRBV7-2 and TRBJ2-7, with 7 bases lining up with TRBD1. This CDR3 is 15 amino acids long. V shed 5 bases and J 1 base; nucleotides not matched to a gene: 8. Germline V gene sequence: CDR1 SGHTA, CDR2 FQGNSA. CDR3 nucleotides: TGTGCCAGCAGCCCGCGACAGGGTTTATCCTACGAGCAGTACTTC. Translation: CASSPRQGLSYEQYF.

The chain carries TRBV28 and TRBJ2-3, with D unresolved. The CDR3 consists of 17 residues. Germline loops: CDR1 MDHEN, CDR2 SYDVKM. Between the trimmed V and J ends, which lost 6 bases and 0 bases, there was a span of 19 bases. The CDR3 DNA sequence: TGTGCCAGCAGCCTCCCGACTCCATTCACTAGCACAGATACGCAGTATTTT. Translating gives CASSLPTPFTSTDTQYF.

This clone was counted a few times. The genes are TRBV4-1 and TRBJ1-1; D remains ambiguous. Germline V gene lookup returns CDR1 MGHRA and CDR2 YSYEKL. The germline V and J ends were trimmed by 3 bases and 2 bases, with 13 bases remaining between them. CDR3 length: 15 residues. CDR3 residues: CASSQDPEPNTEAFF. The CDR3 DNA follows: TGCGCCAGCAGCCAGGACCCCGAACCTAACACTGAAGCTTTCTTT.

The rearrangement links TRBV7-3 to TRBJ2-1; no definite D call. V was pared by 5 bases and J by 2 bases, with 22 bases between. CDR3 length: 18 amino acids. Germline V lookup: CDR1 SGHTA, CDR2 FQGTGA. The CDR3, as DNA: TGTGCCAGCAGCACCGATCCGGACGGGTTTAAGACCTACAATGAGCAGTTCTTC. Translation gives CASSTDPDGFKTYNEQFF.

The CDR3, as DNA: TGTGCCAGCATCCCCGGACTAGCGGGAGTCGGTGAGCAGTTCTTC. Translated: CASIPGLAGVGEQFF. The rearrangement joins TRBV7-9 to TRBJ2-1; 13 bases align to TRBD2. The CDR3 runs to 15 residues. Germline values: CDR1 SEHNR, CDR2 FQNEAQ (reference sequence). J gave up 9 bases and V 7 bases, and 9 bases lay outside the gene matches.

This chain joins TRBV14 and TRBJ2-5, with D perhaps matching TRBD1 (6 bases). The CDR3 covers 14 residues. From germline, CDR1 is SGHDN and CDR2 FVKESK. V was shortened by 4 bases and J by 0 bases, with 9 bases between the two germline ends. The CDR3 bases are TGTGCCAGCAGCCCCCGGGACAACCAAGAGACCCAGTACTTC. Protein product: CASSPRDNQETQYF. The variable domain in full, completed from reference TRBV14 and TRBJ2-5, reads EAGVTQFPSHSVIEKGQTVTLRCDPISGHDNLYWYRRVMGKEIKFLLHFVKESKQDESGMPNNRFLAERTGGTYSTLKVQPAELEDSGVYFCASSPRDNQETQYFGPGTRLLVL.

The chain has TRBV6-1 and TRBJ2-4, with 8 bases identical to TRBD2. The CDR3 length is 13 residues. The germline gives CDR1 MNHNS, CDR2 SASEGT. Trimming cost V 11 bases and J 8 bases; bases outside gene matches: 11. DNA for the CDR3: TGTGCCTGCTCGGGAGGGGGGCAGGACATTCAGTACTTC. Translating gives CACSGGGQDIQYF.

The chain joins TRBV28 to TRBJ1-5; D is undetermined. Trimming stripped 3 bases from V and 4 bases from J, with 13 bases between. Germline CDR1 is MDHEN and CDR2 is SYDVKM. The CDR3 consists of 15 residues. This CDR3 is CASSFAGEGNQPQHF. In nucleotides, the CDR3 is TGTGCCAGCAGTTTCGCGGGCGAGGGAAATCAGCCCCAGCATTTT.

The J gene is TRBJ2-6, the V gene TRBV27, with D hard to call. The CDR3 consists of 17 residues. V was clipped by 5 bases and J by 1 base, with 15 bases between them. Germline CDR1 MNHEY, CDR2 SMNVEV (reference sequence). The CDR3 loop reads CASSPYPVVSGANVLTF. The CDR3 DNA reads TGTGCCAGCAGTCCCTATCCCGTTGTTTCTGGGGCCAACGTCCTGACTTTC.

This clone appeared a single time. The V gene is TRBV6-1, the J gene TRBJ2-7, with unresolved D. There are 15 residues in the CDR3. Deletions cut 7 bases from V and 4 bases from J, with 20 bases between. The germline gives CDR1 MNHNS, CDR2 SASEGT. CDR3 in DNA: TGTGCCAGCATTATTGAGCCCCATCCCAGTTACGAGCAGTACTTC. Its translation: CASIIEPHPSYEQYF.

This clone has only one observation. CDR3 sequence reads: CASSEVARSTDTQYF. DNA of the CDR3: TGTGCCAGCAGTGAGGTTGCGAGGAGCACAGATACGCAGTATTTT. The V call is TRBV6-1, the J call TRBJ2-3; the D is unclear. The V end lost 3 bases, the J end lost 0 bases, and 10 bases lay between the germline ends. Germline loops: CDR1 MNHNS, CDR2 SASEGT. The CDR3 runs to 15 residues.

This sequence joins TRBV5-1 and TRBJ2-1; D is possibly TRBD2 (6 bases). The CDR3 spans 17 residues. Germline V CDR1 and CDR2: SGHRS, YFSETQ. V was cut by 0 bases and J by 0 bases, with 13 bases left in between. The CDR3 region has the DNA TGCGCCAGCAGCTTGGCGCAGCGGGTGAGCTCCTACAATGAGCAGTTCTTC. This sequence encodes CASSLAQRVSSYNEQFF.

This chain joins TRBV7-8 and TRBJ1-1; D is perhaps TRBD1 (5 bases). This CDR3 has 14 amino acids. Trimming removed 1 base at V and 5 bases at J, with 11 bases between. Per germline, CDR1 SGHVS and CDR2 FQNEAQ. The CDR3 DNA follows: TGTGCCAGCAGCTTAGTCGTCGGGGGGACTGAAGCTTTCTTT. It yields the protein CASSLVVGGTEAFF.

The V call is TRBV19, the J call TRBJ1-1; 8 bases are shared with TRBD1. Germline-derived CDR1 and CDR2 are LNHDA and SQIVND (reference sequence). The V segment lost 0 bases and the J segment 1 base; nucleotides outside the gene matches: 13. The CDR3 is 19 residues long. Written as DNA, the CDR3 is TGTGCCAGTAGTATAGACCCATACAAGGACAGGGAAACGAACACTGAAGCTTTCTTT. Its translation is CASSIDPYKDRETNTEAFF.

The sample holds a few counts of this clone. The CDR3 sequence is CASNRDRGAEGTEAFF. DNA of the CDR3: TGTGCCAGCAACAGGGACAGGGGGGCCGAAGGGACTGAAGCTTTCTTT. The chain recombines TRBV28 with TRBJ1-1, with 11 positions matching TRBD1. The CDR3 spans 16 residues. With 7 bases clipped from V and 5 bases from J, the junction kept 12 bases outside the gene matches. Germline CDR1 and CDR2: MDHEN and SYDVKM.

Points on this clone: The sample contains more than one DNA sequence encoding this CDR3. The chain couples TRBV9 to TRBJ2-2; 8 bases match TRBD1. V trimming: 0 bases; J trimming: 1 base; junction bases outside the gene matches: 2. The V gene's germline CDR1 is SGDLS and CDR2 YYNGEE. This CDR3 comprises 16 residues. The CDR3 nucleotides are TGTGCCAGCAGCGTAGCGGGGACAGGGAACACCGGGGAGCTGTTTTTT. Protein: CASSVAGTGNTGELFF.

This clone came up once. This rearrangement joins TRBV7-2 to TRBJ1-2; 9 bases agree with TRBD1. CDR1 is SGHTA and CDR2 is FQGNSA in the germline V gene. The CDR3 covers 15 residues. Losses at the gene ends were 3 bases for V and 8 bases for J; bases not matched to a gene: 10. As DNA, the CDR3 is TGTGCCAGCAGCTTTGGACAGGGGATATCTAACGGCTACACCTTC. It translates to CASSFGQGISNGYTF.

The V call is TRBV9, the J call TRBJ2-7; D ambiguous. The V gene lost 0 bases and the J gene lost 5 bases, with 9 bases spanning the gap. Germline assignment: CDR1 SGDLS and CDR2 YYNGEE. This CDR3 contains 13 residues. The CDR3 DNA is TGTGCCAGCAGCGTAGCCGAGGCTGACGAGCAGTACTTC. It codes for CASSVAEADEQYF.

This chain uses TRBV2 with TRBJ2-7, with D possibly TRBD2 on 6 matching bases. The CDR3 is 14 amino acids. Germline values: CDR1 SNHLY, CDR2 FYNNEI. Trimming took off 6 bases at V and 6 bases at J, with 18 bases between the two ends. In DNA form, the CDR3 reads TGTGCCAGCAGGGGGGGTTTCAGGCTAAGCGAGCAGTACTTC. Translated, it gives CASRGGFRLSEQYF.

V usage is TRBV10-3 and J usage is TRBJ2-2; 11 nucleotides align to TRBD2. V shed 5 bases and J 7 bases; nucleotides not matched to a gene: 9. The CDR3 length is 16 residues. Germline values: CDR1 ENHRY, CDR2 SYGVKD. The CDR3 sequence: CAISSSTSGIIGELFF. As DNA, the CDR3 is TGTGCCATCAGTTCCTCGACTAGCGGGATTATCGGGGAGCTGTTTTTT.